Shown below are 26 T cell receptor beta chains from a single sample sequenced in a study of T cell repertoires in aging, cancer and after chemotherapy. Multiplex touch-down PCR with TRB-A/B primers amplified rearranged V-D-J TRB sequences. TCRdb re-called the multiplex PCR reads through MiXCR, storing one row per CDR3 protein. The sample yields around 9,600 distinct CDR3 sequences, about two fifths seen once. TCR beta rearrangements were amplified from peripheral blood genomic DNA. The material sequenced was blood. Receptors originate from a human donor in good health.

The chain is built from TRBV12-3 or TRBV12-4 and TRBJ1-2; the D gene is possibly TRBD1 (5 bases). V lost 3 bases to trimming and J lost 4 bases, with 15 bases between them. This CDR3 comprises 15 residues. The CDR3 is CASSFFPGITYGYTF. DNA for the CDR3: TGTGCCAGCAGTTTCTTCCCAGGGATTACCTATGGCTACACCTTC.

V usage is TRBV19 and J usage is TRBJ1-1; 7 bases are shared with TRBD1. V gave up 2 bases and J gave up 7 bases; unmatched junction bases: 10. This CDR3 spans 15 amino acids. In germline, CDR1 is LNHDA, CDR2 SQIVND (reference sequence). The CDR3 nucleotides read TGTGCCAGTAGTATACCGGGACAGTCTTGGAGTGAAGCTTTCTTT. As protein: CASSIPGQSWSEAFF.

There are a few counts of this clonotype. The junction differs from germline at one of its ends, possibly a read error. This chain connects TRBV30 to TRBJ2-1; D tentatively fits TRBD1 or TRBD2 (5 bases each). The CDR3 totals 12 residues. Germline V CDR1 and CDR2: GTSNPN, SVGIG (reference sequence). The CDR3 protein is CAWNSIPGRSIF. Written as DNA, the CDR3 is TGTGCCTGGAACTCCATCCCGGGACGGAGTATCTTC.

CDR3 bases: TGTGCCAGCAGTACCCTAATACTAGCGGGAGGAAACAATGAGCAGTTCTTC. This codes for CASSTLILAGGNNEQFF. The chain employs TRBV27 and TRBJ2-1, with TRBD2 matching over 12 bases. Germline-derived CDR1 and CDR2 are MNHEY and SMNVEV (reference sequence). The CDR3 loop spans 17 amino acids. The V segment lost 5 bases and the J segment 5 bases; nucleotides outside the gene matches: 10.

Note on this clonotype: The junction departs from the called germline gene at one end, perhaps through a read error. J is TRBJ2-2 and V is TRBV5-4; D is perhaps TRBD1 (6 bases). Germline assignment: CDR1 SGHNT and CDR2 YYREEE (reference sequence). The CDR3 spans 16 residues. The CDR3 spells CASSLDTGINTGELFF. The CDR3, as DNA: TGCGCCAGCAGTTTGGACACAGGGATCAACACCGGGGAGCTGTTTTTT.

This clonotype showed up just a few times. This chain connects TRBV11-3 to TRBJ2-3, with 9 bases matching TRBD2. V shed 4 bases and J 2 bases; nucleotides not matched to a gene: 4. CDR3 length equals 15 residues. Germline assignment: CDR1 SGHNT and CDR2 YENEEA. The CDR3 coding sequence is TGTGCCAGCAGCTATAGCGGGAGCGACACAGATACGCAGTATTTT. Encoded protein: CASSYSGSDTDTQYF. Together with reference TRBV11-3 and TRBJ2-3, the CDR3 gives the full variable domain: EAGVVQSPRYKIIEKKQPVAFWCNPISGHNTLYWYLQNLGQGPELLIRYENEEAVDDSQLPKDRFSAERLKGVDSTLKIQPAELGDSAVYLCASSYSGSDTDTQYFGPGTRLTVL.

The CDR3 region has the DNA TGTGCCAGCAGCCGTCTTGGGGGCGAGAACACCGGGGAGCTGTTTTTT. It codes for CASSRLGGENTGELFF. V and J are TRBV14 and TRBJ2-2, with D possibly being TRBD1 (6 bases). Looked up from germline, CDR1 is SGHDN and CDR2 is FVKESK. The CDR3 is made up of 16 amino acids. Trimming took off 4 bases at V and 1 base at J, with 13 bases between the two ends.

The rearrangement links TRBV6-1 to TRBJ1-2; TRBD1 is a possible D gene (5 bases). This CDR3 comprises 14 residues. CDR1 is MNHNS and CDR2 is SASEGT in the germline V gene. V shed 5 bases and J shed 8 bases, with 18 bases lying between them. The CDR3 sequence is CASSYGWGVGGYTF. The CDR3 bases are TGTGCCAGCAGTTACGGCTGGGGGGTTGGAGGCTACACCTTC.

The chain is built from TRBV7-2 and TRBJ2-5, with TRBD1 matching over 10 bases. Losses at the gene ends were 3 bases for V and 5 bases for J; bases not matched to a gene: 9. Germline loops: CDR1 SGHTA, CDR2 FQGNSA. The CDR3 runs 16 residues. The CDR3 nucleotides are TGTGCCAGCAGCTTTGAGACAGGGGGCGGTGGGGAGACCCAGTACTTC. Translation: CASSFETGGGGETQYF.

This chain connects TRBV19 to TRBJ2-3; 10 bases are shared with TRBD2. Germline V CDR1 and CDR2: LNHDA, SQIVND (reference sequence). The ends lost 4 bases at V and 4 bases at J; junction bases unmatched: 17. CDR3 length: 19 residues. The CDR3 loop reads CASSTPRPHLAGEADTQYF. CDR3 sequence (DNA): TGTGCCAGTAGTACCCCCCGGCCCCATCTAGCGGGAGAGGCAGATACGCAGTATTTT.

The CDR3 DNA follows: TGTGCCAGCAGTTACAGAGCTTTGAGAGGGGCCGGGACTAGGTCCTACAATGAGCAGTTCTTC. The encoded protein is CASSYRALRGAGTRSYNEQFF. The V and J genes are TRBV6-6 and TRBJ2-1, with 8 positions matching TRBD2. CDR3 size: 21 residues. Germline V gene sequence: CDR1 MNHNY, CDR2 SVGAGI (reference sequence). V shed 2 bases and J 1 base; nucleotides not matched to a gene: 19.

This clonotype was counted between two and nine times. This chain uses TRBV6-5 with TRBJ1-1; D remains unclear. The CDR3 covers 13 residues. Between the trimmed V and J ends, which lost 6 bases and 3 bases, there was a span of 11 bases. CDR1 is MNHEY and CDR2 is SVGAGI in the germline V gene. The CDR3 DNA follows: TGTGCCAGCAGGCCCGGGCCGTACACTGAAGCTTTCTTT. Residues: CASRPGPYTEAFF.

This clonotype showed up just once. The chain couples TRBV5-5 to TRBJ2-4, with a weak D call TRBD1 (5 bases). V was clipped by 1 base and J by 2 bases, with 16 bases between them. This CDR3 has 17 residues. Germline values: CDR1 SGHKS, CDR2 YYEKEE (reference sequence). The CDR3 here is CASSLSFAGQPKNIQYF. CDR3 nucleotides: TGTGCCAGCAGCTTGTCCTTTGCCGGACAACCCAAAAACATTCAGTACTTC.

This clonotype was detected only a few times. The chain has TRBV6-6 and TRBJ2-1; 13 bases fit TRBD2. V shed 5 bases, J shed 10 bases, and the junction held 8 bases outside the gene matches. This CDR3 spans 15 amino acids. The germline CDR1 and CDR2 sequences are MNHNY and SVGAGI (reference sequence). The CDR3 loop reads CASSGTSGGAREQFF. Here the CDR3 DNA reads TGTGCCAGCAGTGGAACTAGCGGGGGGGCTCGGGAGCAGTTCTTC.

This chain uses TRBV5-4 with TRBJ1-1; 8 positions match TRBD1. The germline V gene encodes CDR1 SGHNT and CDR2 YYREEE (reference sequence). Trimming at V came to 1 base and at J to 5 bases, leaving 4 bases not matched to a gene. CDR3 length equals 14 residues. The DNA of the CDR3 is TGTGCCAGCAGCTTGCGCAGGGGGCTTACTGAAGCTTTCTTT. This sequence encodes CASSLRRGLTEAFF.

This clonotype has more than one count but fewer than ten. The chain carries TRBV29-1 and TRBJ1-2, with D possibly TRBD1 on 6 matching bases. The ends were cut back, 1 base at V and 4 bases at J, with 28 bases in the middle. Germline V CDR1 and CDR2: SQVTM, ANQGSEA. The CDR3 runs to 19 residues. CDR3 DNA sequence: TGCAGCGTTGAAGTTGGGATCCCAACAGGGAAGGATCTCAGCTATGGCTACACCTTC. Protein sequence: CSVEVGIPTGKDLSYGYTF.

The chain employs TRBV13 and TRBJ2-3; 8 positions match TRBD1. The V gene end was trimmed by 4 bases and the J gene end by 0 bases; junction bases not matched to a gene: 6. There are 16 residues in the CDR3. CDR1 and CDR2 from the germline V gene are PRHDT and FYEKMQ (reference sequence). CDR3 sequence reads: CASSYRTGPSTDTQYF. For the CDR3, the DNA is TGTGCCAGCAGCTACAGGACAGGGCCGAGCACAGATACGCAGTATTTT.

CDR3 region: CASSWTSATYEQYF. CDR3 coding DNA: TGTGCCAGCAGCTGGACTAGCGCGACCTACGAGCAGTACTTC. The chain has TRBV5-5 and TRBJ2-7; TRBD2 agrees at 9 bases. V shed 3 bases and J 2 bases; nucleotides not matched to a gene: 3. Germline lookup yields CDR1 SGHKS and CDR2 YYEKEE (reference sequence). The CDR3 sequence is 14 residues long.

This clonotype turned up a few times. This rearrangement joins TRBV13 to TRBJ1-3, with D unresolved. CDR1 and CDR2 from the germline V gene are PRHDT and FYEKMQ (reference sequence). This CDR3 comprises 15 residues. The V end lost 2 bases, the J end lost 4 bases, and 12 bases lay between the germline ends. CDR3 DNA sequence: TGTGCCAGCAGCTTAACGCCCTTCGGGGGAAACACCATATATTTT. It codes for CASSLTPFGGNTIYF.

The genes are TRBV5-6 and TRBJ2-2, with 11 bases identical to TRBD2. J gave up 7 bases and V 5 bases, and 7 bases lay outside the gene matches. Germline assignment: CDR1 SGHDT and CDR2 YYEEEE. The CDR3 extends over 15 amino acids. CDR3 region: CASSLAGGRGGELFF. CDR3 DNA: TGTGCCAGCAGTTTAGCGGGGGGGCGAGGCGGGGAGCTGTTTTTT.

A few counts support this clonotype. The chain recombines TRBV5-4 with TRBJ1-5; tentatively, D is TRBD1 (6 bases). Germline CDR1 and CDR2: SGHNT and YYREEE (reference sequence). With 0 bases removed from V and 5 bases from J, the gap between germline ends came to 9 bases. The CDR3 length is 14 residues. In nucleotides, the CDR3 is TGTGCCAGCAGCTTGGGAGGGGGGGATCAGCCCCAGCATTTT. This translates into CASSLGGGDQPQHF.

This clonotype was detected only a few times. The chain has TRBV19 and TRBJ1-1; 7 bases line up with TRBD1. The germline CDR1 and CDR2 sequences are LNHDA and SQIVND (reference sequence). The V and J ends lost 7 bases and 4 bases, in that order; junction bases with no gene match: 15. The CDR3 loop spans 16 amino acids. The CDR3 loop reads CASTLSAGGVTTEAFF. The CDR3 region has the DNA TGTGCCAGTACCCTATCGGCAGGGGGGGTGACCACTGAAGCTTTCTTT.

The chain is built from TRBV6-4 and TRBJ2-3; 10 bases line up with TRBD2. V shed 6 bases and J 5 bases; nucleotides not matched to a gene: 11. Germline assignment: CDR1 MRHNA and CDR2 SNTAGT. The CDR3 totals 16 residues. The CDR3 DNA follows: TGTGCCAGCAGCAGCGGAGCGGGGGGGCGTGGAGATACGCAGTATTTT. Translation: CASSSGAGGRGDTQYF.

This chain connects TRBV18 to TRBJ2-1; 11 nucleotides align to TRBD2. This CDR3 is built from 15 residues. Looked up from germline, CDR1 is KGHSH and CDR2 is LQKENI. After removal of 5 bases from V and 6 bases from J, the junction contained 6 bases not matched to a gene. The CDR3 bases are TGTGCCAGCTCATCGATAGCGGGAGGGCCCAATGAGCAGTTCTTC. Protein product: CASSSIAGGPNEQFF.

The rearrangement uses TRBV18 and TRBJ1-4; a possible D gene is TRBD1 (5 bases). V was shortened by 2 bases and J by 8 bases, with 12 bases between the two germline ends. Germline CDR1 KGHSH, CDR2 LQKENI. The CDR3 is 14 amino acids. The CDR3 spells CASSPGASPEKLFF. The CDR3, as DNA: TGTGCCAGCTCACCAGGGGCCAGCCCCGAAAAACTGTTTTTT. Full variable domain (missing parts from reference TRBV18 and TRBJ1-4): NAGVMQNPRHLVRRRGQEARLRCSPMKGHSHVYWYRQLPEEGLKFMVYLQKENIIDESGMPKERFSAEFPKEGPSILRIQQVVRGDSAAYFCASSPGASPEKLFFGSGTQLSVL.

This clonotype was counted a few times. The CDR3 sequence is CASSLWDRSDNEQFF. In DNA, the CDR3 is TGTGCCAGCAGCTTATGGGACAGATCCGACAATGAGCAGTTCTTC. The V gene is TRBV11-3, the J gene TRBJ2-1; TRBD1 aligns across 7 bases. Germline V gene lookup returns CDR1 SGHNT and CDR2 YENEEA. With V trimmed by 2 bases and J by 5 bases, 6 bases remained unmatched. The CDR3 contains 15 residues.